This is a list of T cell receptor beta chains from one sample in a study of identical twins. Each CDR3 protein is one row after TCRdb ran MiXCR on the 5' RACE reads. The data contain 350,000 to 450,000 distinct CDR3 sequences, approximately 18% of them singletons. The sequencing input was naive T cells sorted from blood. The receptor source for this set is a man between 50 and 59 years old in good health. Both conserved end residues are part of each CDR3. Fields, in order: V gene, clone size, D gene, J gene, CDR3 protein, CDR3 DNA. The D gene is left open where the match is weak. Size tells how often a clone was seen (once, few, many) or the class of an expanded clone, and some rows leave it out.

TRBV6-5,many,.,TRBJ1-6,CASSYSARTTNSPLHF,TGTGCCAGCAGTTACTCTGCCAGGACAACGAATTCACCCCTCCACTTT
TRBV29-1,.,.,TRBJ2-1,CSVRGLYYNEQFF,TGCAGCGTCCGAGGGCTTTATTACAATGAGCAGTTCTTC
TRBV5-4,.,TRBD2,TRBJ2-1,CASSPAFEREGYNEQFF,TGTGCCAGCAGCCCAGCTTTTGAGCGGGAGGGCTACAATGAGCAGTTCTTC
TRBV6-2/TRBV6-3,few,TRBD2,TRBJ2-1,CASSSSTSGNYNEQFF,TGTGCCAGCAGTTCCTCGACTAGCGGGAACTACAATGAGCAGTTCTTC
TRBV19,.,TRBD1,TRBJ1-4,CASRTGINEKLFF,TGTGCCAGTAGGACAGGGATTAATGAAAAACTGTTTTTT
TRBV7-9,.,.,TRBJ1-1,CASSRGGSSAEAFF,TGTGCCAGCAGTCGGGGGGGGAGTTCGGCTGAAGCTTTCTTT
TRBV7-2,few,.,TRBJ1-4,CASSYGPPANEKLFF,TGTGCCAGCAGCTACGGTCCCCCAGCGAATGAAAAACTGTTTTTT
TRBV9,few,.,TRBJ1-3,CASSVGWGNTIYF,TGTGCCAGCAGCGTAGGGTGGGGAAACACCATATATTTT
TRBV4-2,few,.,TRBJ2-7,CASSPTMGAGEPGEQYF,TGTGCCAGCAGCCCAACCATGGGGGCGGGAGAACCCGGGGAGCAGTACTTC
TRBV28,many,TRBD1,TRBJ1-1,CASSRTGGWDTEAFF,TGTGCCAGCAGTCGGACAGGGGGCTGGGACACTGAAGCTTTCTTT
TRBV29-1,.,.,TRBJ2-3,CTSLAGSADTQYF,TGCACCTCCCTGGCGGGGAGTGCAGATACGCAGTATTTT
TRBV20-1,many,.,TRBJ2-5,CSAQPRETQYF,TGCAGTGCCCAGCCGAGGGAGACCCAGTACTTC
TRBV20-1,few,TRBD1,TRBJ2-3,CSATGTGNTDTQYF,TGCAGTGCTACCGGGACAGGGAACACAGATACGCAGTATTTT
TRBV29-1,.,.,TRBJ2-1,CSVRQKIIGEQFF,TGCAGCGTCCGCCAGAAAATAATCGGGGAGCAGTTCTTC
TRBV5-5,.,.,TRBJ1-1,CASSAGVGGRYTEAFF,TGTGCCAGCAGCGCCGGAGTAGGTGGGAGGTACACTGAAGCTTTCTTT
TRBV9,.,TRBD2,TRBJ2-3,CASSRLAGGPDTQYF,TGTGCCAGCAGCAGACTAGCGGGAGGACCAGATACGCAGTATTTT
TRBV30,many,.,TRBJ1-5,CAWSVLGTRGVQPQHF,TGTGCCTGGAGTGTACTGGGAACAAGGGGGGTTCAGCCCCAGCATTTT
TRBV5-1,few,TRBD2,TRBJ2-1,CASSLRLAGGRDEQFF,TGCGCCAGCAGCTTGCGACTAGCGGGGGGGAGAGATGAGCAGTTCTTC
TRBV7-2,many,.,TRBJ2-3,CASSYGTLTDTQYF,TGTGCCAGCAGCTACGGGACGCTCACAGATACGCAGTATTTT
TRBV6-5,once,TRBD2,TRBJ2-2,CASSYISGGAHTGELFF,TGTGCCAGCAGTTACATCAGCGGGGGGGCCCACACCGGGGAGCTGTTTTTT
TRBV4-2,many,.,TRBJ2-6,CASSQEASSGANVLTF,TGTGCCAGCAGCCAAGAGGCGAGCTCTGGGGCCAACGTCCTGACTTTC
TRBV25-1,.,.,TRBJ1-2,CASSEYTSHLYGYTF,TGTGCCAGCAGTGAATACACAAGTCACCTCTATGGCTACACCTTC
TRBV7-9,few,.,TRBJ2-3,CASSTIRLTRTDTQYF,TGTGCCAGCAGCACGATTCGATTGACCCGCACAGATACGCAGTATTTT
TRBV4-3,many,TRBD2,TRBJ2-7,CASSQDAGGAYEQYF,TGCGCCAGCAGCCAAGATGCGGGAGGGGCGTACGAGCAGTACTTC
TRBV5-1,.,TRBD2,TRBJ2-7,CATGLDSYEQYF,TGCGCCACCGGACTAGACTCCTACGAGCAGTACTTC